This T cell receptor (beta chain) was captured by sequencing in a study of shared clonotypes between healthy human individuals. Whole-study context: A couple of female and a few male donors aged 18 to 49 were enrolled.

This was a deep-level run. Sequenced by immunoSEQ multiplex PCR; TCRdb stores in-frame clones only, minus some. This sample has hundreds of thousands of clones, with around 76% found just once. Material for sequencing was PBMCs. This TCR was sampled from a woman aged 40 to 49 in good health. Some clones in this sample may be carry-over from other donors' samples.

The CDR3 spells CASSDVHSFTEAFF. The CDR3 bases are TGCGCCAGCAGTGACGTACATAGTTTCACTGAAGCTTTCTTT. This chain uses TRBV10-2 with TRBJ1-1; D gene ambiguous. This CDR3 contains 14 residues. Trimming shortened V by 3 bases and J by 4 bases, and 12 bases separated the two germline ends. CDR1 is WSHSY, CDR2 SAAADI, per germline.